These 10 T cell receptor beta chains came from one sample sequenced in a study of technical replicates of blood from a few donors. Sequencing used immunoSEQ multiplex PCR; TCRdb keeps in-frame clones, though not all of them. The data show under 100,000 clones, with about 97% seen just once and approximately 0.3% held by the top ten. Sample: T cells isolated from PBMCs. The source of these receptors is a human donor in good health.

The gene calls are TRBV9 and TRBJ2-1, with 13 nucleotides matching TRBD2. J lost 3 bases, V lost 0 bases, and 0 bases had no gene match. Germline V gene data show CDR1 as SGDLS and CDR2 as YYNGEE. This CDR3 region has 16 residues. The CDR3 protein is CASSVGTSGSYNEQFF. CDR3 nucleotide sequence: TGTGCCAGCAGCGTAGGGACTAGCGGGAGCTACAATGAGCAGTTCTTC.

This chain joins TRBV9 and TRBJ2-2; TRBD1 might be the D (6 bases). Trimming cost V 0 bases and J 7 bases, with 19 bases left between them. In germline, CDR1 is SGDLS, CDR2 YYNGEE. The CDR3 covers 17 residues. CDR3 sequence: CASSVAISIQGGGELFF. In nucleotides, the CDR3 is TGTGCCAGCAGCGTAGCCATAAGTATACAGGGCGGCGGGGAGCTGTTTTTT.

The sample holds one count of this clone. CDR3 coding DNA: TGTGCCAGCAGTTTATCGGGCCGCCGCGAGACCCAGTACTTC. This sequence encodes CASSLSGRRETQYF. This chain links TRBV27 with TRBJ2-5; D unresolved. The V gene's germline CDR1 is MNHEY and CDR2 SMNVEV (reference sequence). With 0 bases removed from V and 5 bases from J, the gap between germline ends came to 10 bases. This CDR3 has 14 amino acids.

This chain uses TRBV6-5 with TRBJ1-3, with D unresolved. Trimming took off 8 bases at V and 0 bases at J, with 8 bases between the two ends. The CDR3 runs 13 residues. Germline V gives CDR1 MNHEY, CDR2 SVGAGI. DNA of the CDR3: TGTGCCAGCTGGCGGGGCTCTGGAAACACCATATATTTT. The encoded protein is CASWRGSGNTIYF.

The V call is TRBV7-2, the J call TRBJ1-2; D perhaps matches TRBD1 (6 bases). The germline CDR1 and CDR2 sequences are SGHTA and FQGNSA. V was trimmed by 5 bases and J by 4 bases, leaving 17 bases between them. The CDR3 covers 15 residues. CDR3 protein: CASSLERTGRYGYTF. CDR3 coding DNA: TGTGCCAGCAGCCTCGAACGTACAGGGCGCTATGGCTACACCTTC.

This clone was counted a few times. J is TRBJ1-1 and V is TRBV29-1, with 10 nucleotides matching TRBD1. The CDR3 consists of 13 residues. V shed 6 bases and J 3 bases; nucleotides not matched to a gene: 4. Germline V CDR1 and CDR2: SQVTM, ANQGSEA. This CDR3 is CSVDGQGDTEAFF. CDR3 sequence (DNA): TGCAGCGTGGACGGACAGGGGGACACTGAAGCTTTCTTT.

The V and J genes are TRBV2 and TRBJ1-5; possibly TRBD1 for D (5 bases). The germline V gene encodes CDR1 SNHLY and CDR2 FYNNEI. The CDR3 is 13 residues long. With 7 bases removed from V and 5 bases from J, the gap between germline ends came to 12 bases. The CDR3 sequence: CASTVTGDQPQHF. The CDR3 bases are TGTGCCAGCACCGTGACGGGGGATCAGCCCCAGCATTTT.

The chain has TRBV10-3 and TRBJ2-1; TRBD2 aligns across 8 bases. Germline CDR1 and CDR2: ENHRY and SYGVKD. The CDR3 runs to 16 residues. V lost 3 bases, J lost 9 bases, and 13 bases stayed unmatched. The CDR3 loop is CAISERVGSGTSEQFF. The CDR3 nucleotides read TGTGCCATCAGTGAACGAGTCGGTAGCGGGACATCTGAGCAGTTCTTC.

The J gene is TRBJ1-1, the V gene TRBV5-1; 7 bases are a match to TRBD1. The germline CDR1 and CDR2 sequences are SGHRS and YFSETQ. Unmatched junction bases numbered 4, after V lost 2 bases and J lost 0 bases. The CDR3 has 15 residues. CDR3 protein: CASSLQGTLNTEAFF. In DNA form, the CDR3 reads TGCGCCAGCAGCTTACAGGGGACCTTGAACACTGAAGCTTTCTTT.

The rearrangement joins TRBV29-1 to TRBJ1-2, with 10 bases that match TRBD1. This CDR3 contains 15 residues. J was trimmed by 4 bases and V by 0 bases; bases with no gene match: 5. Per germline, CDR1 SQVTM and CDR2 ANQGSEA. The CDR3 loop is CSVEDLDRGPYGYTF. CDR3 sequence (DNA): TGCAGCGTTGAAGATCTCGACAGGGGGCCCTATGGCTACACCTTC.